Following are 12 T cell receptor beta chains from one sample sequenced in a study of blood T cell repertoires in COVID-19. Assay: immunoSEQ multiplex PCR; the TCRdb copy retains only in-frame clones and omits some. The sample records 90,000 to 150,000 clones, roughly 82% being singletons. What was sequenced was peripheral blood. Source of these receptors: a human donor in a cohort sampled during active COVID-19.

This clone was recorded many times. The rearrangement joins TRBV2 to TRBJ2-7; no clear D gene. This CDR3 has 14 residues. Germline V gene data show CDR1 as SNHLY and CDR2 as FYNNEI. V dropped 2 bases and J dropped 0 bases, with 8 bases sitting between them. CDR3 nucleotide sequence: TGTGCCAGCAGTGAAATGAGGAACTCCTACGAGCAGTACTTC. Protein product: CASSEMRNSYEQYF.

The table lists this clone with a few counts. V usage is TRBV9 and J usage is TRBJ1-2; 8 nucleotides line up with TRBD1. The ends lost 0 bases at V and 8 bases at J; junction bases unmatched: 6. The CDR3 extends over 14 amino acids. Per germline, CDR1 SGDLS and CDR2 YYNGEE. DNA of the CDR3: TGTGCCAGCAGCGTAGGCCCAGGGGGCGACGGCTACACCTTC. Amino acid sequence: CASSVGPGGDGYTF.

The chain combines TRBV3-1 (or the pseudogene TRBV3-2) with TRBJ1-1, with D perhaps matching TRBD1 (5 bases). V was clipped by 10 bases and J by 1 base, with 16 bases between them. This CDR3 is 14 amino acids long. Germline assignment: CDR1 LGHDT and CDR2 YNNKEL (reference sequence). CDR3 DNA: TGTGCCAACGTAGACCCAGGGAAGAACACTGAAGCTTTCTTT. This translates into CANVDPGKNTEAFF.

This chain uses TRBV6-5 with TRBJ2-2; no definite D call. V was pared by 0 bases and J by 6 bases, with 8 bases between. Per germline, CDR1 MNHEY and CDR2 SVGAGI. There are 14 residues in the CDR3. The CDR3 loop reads CASSYSLTAGELFF. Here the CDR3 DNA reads TGTGCCAGCAGTTACTCTCTTACTGCCGGGGAGCTGTTTTTT.

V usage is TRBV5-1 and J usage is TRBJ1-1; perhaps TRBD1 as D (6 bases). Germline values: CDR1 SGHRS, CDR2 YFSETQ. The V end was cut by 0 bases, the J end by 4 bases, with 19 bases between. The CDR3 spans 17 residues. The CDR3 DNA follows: TGCGCCAGCAGCTTGGTTGTTAGGGGGGGCTCTAGCACTGAAGCTTTCTTT. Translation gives CASSLVVRGGSSTEAFF. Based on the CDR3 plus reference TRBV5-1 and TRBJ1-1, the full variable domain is KAGVTQTPRYLIKTRGQQVTLSCSPISGHRSVSWYQQTPGQGLQFLFEYFSETQRNKGNFPGRFSGRQFSNSRSEMNVSTLELGDSALYLCASSLVVRGGSSTEAFFGQGTRLTVV.

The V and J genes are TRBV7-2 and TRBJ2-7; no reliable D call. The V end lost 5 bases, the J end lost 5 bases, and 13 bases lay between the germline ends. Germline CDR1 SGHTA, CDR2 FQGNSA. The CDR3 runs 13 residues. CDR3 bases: TGTGCCAGCAGCCAAAGCGCCCGGGACGAGCAGTACTTC. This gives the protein CASSQSARDEQYF.

Written as DNA, the CDR3 is TGCGCCAGCAGTGGTTGGCCCACAGGGGGGGCCTACGAGCAGTACTTC. It specifies CASSGWPTGGAYEQYF. The chain links TRBV10-2 to TRBJ2-7; TRBD1 might be the D (8 bases). Germline V gives CDR1 WSHSY, CDR2 SAAADI. The length of the CDR3 is 16 residues. The V and J ends lost 4 bases and 2 bases respectively, with 18 bases between them.

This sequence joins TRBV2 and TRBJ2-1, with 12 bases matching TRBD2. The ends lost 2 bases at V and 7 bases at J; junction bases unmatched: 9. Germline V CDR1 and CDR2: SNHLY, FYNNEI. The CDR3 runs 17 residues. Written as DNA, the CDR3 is TGTGCCAGCAGTGAAAGGGCTAGCGGGGGGGCCTGGAATGAGCAGTTCTTC. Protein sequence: CASSERASGGAWNEQFF.

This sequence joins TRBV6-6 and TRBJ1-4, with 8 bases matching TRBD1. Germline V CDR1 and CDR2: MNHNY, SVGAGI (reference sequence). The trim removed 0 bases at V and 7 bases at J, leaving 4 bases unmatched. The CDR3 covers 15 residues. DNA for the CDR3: TGTGCCAGCAGTTACTCGAGAGACAGGGGTGAAAAACTGTTTTTT. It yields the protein CASSYSRDRGEKLFF.

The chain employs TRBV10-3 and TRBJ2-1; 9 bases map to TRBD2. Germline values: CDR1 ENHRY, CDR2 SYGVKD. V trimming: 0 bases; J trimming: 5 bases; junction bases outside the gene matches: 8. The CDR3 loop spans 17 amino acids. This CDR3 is CAISESKASGDHNEQFF. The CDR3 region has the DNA TGTGCCATCAGTGAGTCGAAGGCTAGCGGGGACCACAATGAGCAGTTCTTC.

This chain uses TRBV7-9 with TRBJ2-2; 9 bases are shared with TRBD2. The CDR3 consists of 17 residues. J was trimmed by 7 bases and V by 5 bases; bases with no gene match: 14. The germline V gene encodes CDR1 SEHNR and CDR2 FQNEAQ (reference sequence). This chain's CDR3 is CASSPRGAGGLVGELFF. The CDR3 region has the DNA TGTGCCAGCAGCCCGAGAGGAGCGGGGGGCTTAGTCGGGGAGCTGTTTTTT.

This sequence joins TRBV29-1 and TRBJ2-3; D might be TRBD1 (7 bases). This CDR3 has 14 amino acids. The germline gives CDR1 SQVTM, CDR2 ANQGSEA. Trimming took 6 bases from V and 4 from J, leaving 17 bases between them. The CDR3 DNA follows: TGCAGCGTGAAGACAGGGCGGGGCGCAGATACGCAGTATTTT. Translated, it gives CSVKTGRGADTQYF.